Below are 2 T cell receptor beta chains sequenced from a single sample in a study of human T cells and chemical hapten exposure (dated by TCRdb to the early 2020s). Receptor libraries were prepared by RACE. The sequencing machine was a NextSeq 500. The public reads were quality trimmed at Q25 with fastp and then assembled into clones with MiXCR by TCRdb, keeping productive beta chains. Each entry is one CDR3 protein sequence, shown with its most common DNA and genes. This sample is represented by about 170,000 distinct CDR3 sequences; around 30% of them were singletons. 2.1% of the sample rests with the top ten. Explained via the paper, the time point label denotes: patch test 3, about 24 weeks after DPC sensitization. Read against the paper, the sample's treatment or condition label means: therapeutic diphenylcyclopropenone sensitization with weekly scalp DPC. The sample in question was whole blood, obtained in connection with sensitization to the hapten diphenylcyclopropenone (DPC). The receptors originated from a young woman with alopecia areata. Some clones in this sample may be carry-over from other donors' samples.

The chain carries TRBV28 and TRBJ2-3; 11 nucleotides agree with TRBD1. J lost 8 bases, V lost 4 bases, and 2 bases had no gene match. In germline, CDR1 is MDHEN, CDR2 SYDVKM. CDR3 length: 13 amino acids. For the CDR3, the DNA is TGTGCCAGCAGTTCGGGGACAGGGGGTACGCAGTATTTT. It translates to CASSSGTGGTQYF.

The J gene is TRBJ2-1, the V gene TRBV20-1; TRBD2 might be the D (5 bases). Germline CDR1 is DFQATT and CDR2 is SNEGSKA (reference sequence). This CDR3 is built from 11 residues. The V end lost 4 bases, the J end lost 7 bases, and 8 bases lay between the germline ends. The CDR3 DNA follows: TGCAGTGCTAATCCGGGGAATGAGCAGTTCTTC. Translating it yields CSANPGNEQFF.